The T cell receptor (beta chain) under discussion was sequenced for a study of blood T cell repertoires in COVID-19 (dated by TCRdb to the early 2020s). Study-level background: Collaborator samples came from the United States, Italy and Spain and covered acute and convalescent phases of COVID-19. The prospective study material was composed of cDNA or gDNA derived from T cells, B-cell-depleted T cells, or PBMCs. Subjects who had been exposed to COVID-19, were actively infected with it, or had recovered from it provided the deeply sampled blood TCRbeta repertoires that made up the dataset. A freely available public database, intended as a resource for researchers studying the immune response to SARS-CoV-2, is where the repertoires were released. Samples came from the ongoing ImmuneRACE study (first 160 participants) plus 1,254 subjects from 6 global collaborators. The sample metadata nearly always contained a de-identified subject ID, COVID-19 status, age in years and sex. HLA class I and class II types, where available, came from metadata supplied by the sample provider rather than from assay-based typing.

Details on this clone: Its target antigen remains unknown. The input lacks base qualities; no much larger clone sits a single base away.

The paper as a whole reports these results and caveats: The amount of clinical and demographic metadata varied by source and participant and was provided uncurated.

The collaborating institutions used their own protocols to collect whole blood in K2EDTA tubes. For TCRbeta analysis, collaborator samples were shipped as frozen whole blood, as isolated PBMCs, or as DNA extracted from either sample type. There are 15 amino acids in the CDR3, from cysteine to phenylalanine inclusive. Only the CDR3 portion is preserved as DNA: 45 bases, with reading frame beginning at the first base. Ends trimmed: V by 4 bases, J by 1 base; bases unmatched to a gene: 7. Taken from the germline V gene (reference sequence), the CDR1 and CDR2 loops are WNHNN and SYGVQD. The immunoSEQ Assay, a bias-controlled multiplex PCR, was used to amplify TCRbeta CDR3 regions from genomic DNA. In the authors' own workflow: The number of nucleated cells in each sample was estimated by amplification of reference gene primers within the assay. Sequence reads were collapsed and filtered to measure the absolute abundance of every unique TCRbeta CDR3 rearrangement. Productive Simpson clonality was computed per sample as the square root of Simpson's diversity index over productive rearrangements. Not all clones reach the TCRdb copy of this immuneACCESS table, which keeps in-frame sequences only. Checked studies attribute under half of the gap to unresolved V genes and leave the rest unexplained. The V and J calls and clone size were taken over from that table, and D and trimming were inferred from the DNA. The sample has some 74,000 clones on record, around four fifths of them singletons. Jointly, the top ten make up approximately 10% of the sample.

This clonotype was sampled from a woman aged 45-65 years with acute or convalescent COVID-19. Sequencing input: peripheral blood. The chain is encoded by TRBV10-1 joined to TRBJ2-7, and TRBD2 aligns with 7 junction nucleotides. The DNA sequence is TGCGCCAGCAGTGGGGGTAGCGGGCCATCCTACGAGCAGTACTTC. This yields the protein CASSGGSGPSYEQYF.